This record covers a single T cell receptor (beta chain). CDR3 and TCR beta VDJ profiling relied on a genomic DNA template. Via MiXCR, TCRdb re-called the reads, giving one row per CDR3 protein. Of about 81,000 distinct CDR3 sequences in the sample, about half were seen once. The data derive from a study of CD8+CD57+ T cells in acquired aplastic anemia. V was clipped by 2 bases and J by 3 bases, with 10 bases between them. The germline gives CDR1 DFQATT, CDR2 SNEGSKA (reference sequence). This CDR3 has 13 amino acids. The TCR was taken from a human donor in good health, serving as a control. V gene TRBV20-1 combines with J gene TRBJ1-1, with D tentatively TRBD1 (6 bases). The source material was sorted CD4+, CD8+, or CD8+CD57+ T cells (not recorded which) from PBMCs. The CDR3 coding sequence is TGCAGTGCTAGAAGGACAGACCACACTGAAGCTTTCTTT. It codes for CSARRTDHTEAFF.